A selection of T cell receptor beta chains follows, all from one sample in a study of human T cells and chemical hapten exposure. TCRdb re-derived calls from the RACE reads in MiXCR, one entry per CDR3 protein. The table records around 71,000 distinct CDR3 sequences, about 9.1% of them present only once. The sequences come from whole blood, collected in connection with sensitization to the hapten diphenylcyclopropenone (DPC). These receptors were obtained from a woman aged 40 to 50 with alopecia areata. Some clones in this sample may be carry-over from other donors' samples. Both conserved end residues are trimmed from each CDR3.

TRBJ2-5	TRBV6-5	ASSYPGGGVETQY
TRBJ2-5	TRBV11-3	ASSLGGHGETQY
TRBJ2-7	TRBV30	AWSVQGSREQY
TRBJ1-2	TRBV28	ASSLALGGQGGYGYT
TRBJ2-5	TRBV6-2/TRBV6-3	ASSSPGRGQETQY
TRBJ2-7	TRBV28	ASSYRQYYEQY
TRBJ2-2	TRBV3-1	ASSRGPNTEELF
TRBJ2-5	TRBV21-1	ASSKGDRGLPQETQY
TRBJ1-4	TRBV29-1	SVERQINEKLF
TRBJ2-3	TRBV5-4	ATSLGLGADTQY
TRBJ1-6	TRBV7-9	ASSMGPYNSPLH
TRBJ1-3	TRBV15	ATSREGTTGDTIY
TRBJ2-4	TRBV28	ASSPDRGINIQY
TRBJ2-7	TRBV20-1	SAPLRGNYEQY
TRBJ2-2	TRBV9	ASSTRLAGGTGELF
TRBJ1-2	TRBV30	AWSVQTGNGYT
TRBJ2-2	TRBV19	ASSSASGSTGELF
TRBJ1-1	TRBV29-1	SVEVGGGSTEAF
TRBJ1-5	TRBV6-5	ASSYSSGQPQH
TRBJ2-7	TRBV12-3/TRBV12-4	ASRVGPYEQY
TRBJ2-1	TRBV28	ASSISGGANEQF
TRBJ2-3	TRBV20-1	SAPGIMAGSTDTQY
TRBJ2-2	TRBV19	ASSIEGNTGELF
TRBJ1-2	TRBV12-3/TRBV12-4	ASSDDRRYGYT
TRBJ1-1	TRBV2	ASPTAVFTEAF
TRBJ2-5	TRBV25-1	ASSELDSLSAPQY
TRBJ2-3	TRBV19	ASSRGRDTQY
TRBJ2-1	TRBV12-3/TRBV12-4	ASSPTGGDEQF
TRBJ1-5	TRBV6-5	ASSYARNQPQH
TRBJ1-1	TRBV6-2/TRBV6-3	ASSLLREAF
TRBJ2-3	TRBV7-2	ASSFQLNTDTQY
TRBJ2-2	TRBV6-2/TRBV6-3	ASTRAGLAGGPNTGELF
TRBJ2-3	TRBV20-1	SASLPPGMDTQY
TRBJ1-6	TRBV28	ASRLTGENSPLH
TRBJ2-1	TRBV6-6	ASMRLSYNEQL
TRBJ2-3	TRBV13	ASSLHSGGTGADTQY
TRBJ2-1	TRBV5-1	ASSLEFSARGTYSYNEQF
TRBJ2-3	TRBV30	AWTRQGSTDTQY
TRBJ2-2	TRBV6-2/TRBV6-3	ASNRGGDTGELF
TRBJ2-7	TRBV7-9	ASSLEYEQY
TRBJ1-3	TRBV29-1	SVETGEGGNTIY
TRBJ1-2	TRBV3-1	ASSLANYGYT